This record concerns one T cell receptor beta chain sequence. Trimming left V 4 bases short and J 9 bases short, with 16 bases between. Germline V gene sequence: CDR1 GTSNPN, CDR2 SVGIG (reference sequence). The CDR3 is 14 amino acids. The data belong to a study of cytomegalovirus exposure and HLA in healthy donors. Overall study context: The study's early data release held roughly 91 million unique TCRs from HLA-typed donors.

Both 60 Vbeta primers and 13 Jbeta primers went into the PCR. TCRdb's copy holds only in-frame clones and misses some; the assay was immunoSEQ multiplex PCR. The data include roughly 72,000 clones; the top ten clones carry 3.5% to 4%. The rearrangement links TRBV30 to TRBJ1-6; no reliable D call. The sample consisted of PBMCs. This receptor was obtained from a man aged 18 to 29 in good health and CMV-seropositive. CDR3 in amino acids: CAWTAGSRSSPLHF. The CDR3 region has the DNA TGTGCCTGGACCGCGGGGTCGAGGAGTTCACCCCTCCACTTT.